This T cell receptor beta chain was retrieved from a study of T cells expressing NK-cell markers. The wider study: Sorted CD3+CD56+NKG2C+, CD3+CD56+NKG2C- and CD3+CD56-NKG2C+ T cells provided the TCR beta repertoires.

The CDR3 extends over 15 amino acids. Germline V gives CDR1 SGHTA, CDR2 FQGNSA. With the 5' RACE reads reprocessed, TCRdb shows one record per CDR3 protein and no DNA. This sample's clone table lists 500,000 or so distinct CDR3 sequences. The chain couples TRBV7-2 to TRBJ2-2; the D call from TCRdb, TRBD2, cannot be confirmed without DNA. The sequencing sample was made of blood T cells: a sorted CD56 or NKG2C T cell subset, CD4+ or CD8+ T cells, or bulk PBMC T cells (not recorded which). The sequence was obtained from a young man in good health. CDR3 residues: CASSFRAVNTGELFF. Full variable domain (missing parts from reference TRBV7-2 and TRBJ2-2): GAGVSQSPSNKVTEKGKDVELRCDPISGHTALYWYRQSLGQGLEFLIYFQGNSAPDKSGLPSDRFSAERTGGSVSTLTIQRTQQEDSAVYLCASSFRAVNTGELFFGEGSRLTVL.